The rows below give T cell receptor beta chains drawn from one sample of a study of blood T cell repertoires in COVID-19. Here immunoSEQ multiplex PCR was the method, and the copy in TCRdb shows in-frame clones only, minus some. The sample contains 250,000 or so clones, 86% of which appear only once. Material for sequencing was peripheral blood. The receptors come from a woman aged 25 to 39 with active or convalescent COVID-19. CDR3s include the opening cysteine and the closing phenylalanine or tryptophan. A D gene is named only where the DNA matches it firmly. A clone size is listed for some rows: how often the clone was seen (once, few, many), or a class if it is expanded.

J: TRBJ1-5
size: -
V: TRBV7-8
length: 16
D: TRBD1
CDR3: CASSLERTGHTQPQHF
DNA: TGTGCCAGCAGCTTAGAACGGACAGGGCACACTCAGCCCCAGCATTTT

J: TRBJ2-5
size: -
V: TRBV5-4
length: 12
D: -
CDR3: CASSRIQETQYF
DNA: TGTGCCAGCAGCCGCATTCAGGAGACCCAGTACTTC

J: TRBJ1-2
size: once
V: TRBV14
length: 13
D: -
CDR3: CASSQAPNYGYTF
DNA: TGTGCCAGCAGCCAGGCACCAAACTATGGCTACACCTTC

J: TRBJ2-3
size: -
V: TRBV5-1
length: 13
D: -
CDR3: CASSLAGADTQYF
DNA: TGCGCCAGCAGCTTGGCTGGAGCAGATACGCAGTATTTT

J: TRBJ1-2
size: -
V: TRBV3-1/TRBV3-2
length: 13
D: -
CDR3: CASSARQNYGYTF
DNA: TGTGCCAGCAGCGCAAGACAGAACTATGGCTACACCTTC

J: TRBJ2-3
size: -
V: TRBV7-2
length: 16
D: -
CDR3: CASSQNTGTLTDTQYF
DNA: TGTGCCAGCAGCCAAAACACAGGGACCCTCACAGATACGCAGTATTTT

J: TRBJ1-6
size: -
V: TRBV25-1
length: 16
D: -
CDR3: CASSLQGPLGGSPLHF
DNA: TGTGCCAGCAGTCTACAGGGTCCCCTAGGAGGTTCACCCCTCCACTTT

J: TRBJ2-3
size: -
V: TRBV29-1
length: 12
D: TRBD2
CDR3: CSVSGGADTQYF
DNA: TGCAGCGTTAGCGGGGGGGCAGATACGCAGTATTTT

J: TRBJ1-3
size: -
V: TRBV7-2
length: 16
D: TRBD1
CDR3: CASSLMGRGPGNTIYF
DNA: TGTGCCAGCAGCCTAATGGGTAGGGGGCCCGGAAACACCATATATTTT

J: TRBJ1-2
size: -
V: TRBV5-8
length: 13
D: -
CDR3: CASSLAGDYGYTF
DNA: TGTGCCAGCAGCTTGGCAGGTGACTATGGCTACACCTTC

J: TRBJ1-2
size: -
V: TRBV10-3
length: 13
D: TRBD1
CDR3: CAIREDRDGGYTF
DNA: TGTGCCATCAGAGAAGACAGGGACGGTGGCTACACCTTC

J: TRBJ1-1
size: -
V: TRBV21-1
length: 15
D: -
CDR3: CASSKGHVPNTEAFF
DNA: TGTGCCAGCAGCAAAGGACACGTTCCGAACACTGAAGCTTTCTTT

J: TRBJ2-1
size: -
V: TRBV7-7
length: 14
D: TRBD1
CDR3: CASSRDRGNNEQFF
DNA: TGTGCTAGCAGCCGGGACAGGGGGAACAATGAGCAGTTCTTC

J: TRBJ1-2
size: -
V: TRBV19
length: 16
D: -
CDR3: CASSIRRGGGGYGYTF
DNA: TGTGCCAGTAGTATCCGACGCGGGGGGGGCGGCTATGGCTACACCTTC

J: TRBJ1-5
size: once
V: TRBV27
length: 18
D: -
CDR3: CASSLRGLGLIRDQPQHF
DNA: TGTGCCAGCAGTTTAAGGGGCCTGGGCTTAATACGGGATCAGCCCCAGCATTTT

J: TRBJ1-5
size: -
V: TRBV5-8
length: 16
D: -
CDR3: CASSSEGTRSAQPQHF
DNA: TGTGCCAGCAGCTCTGAGGGGACTCGAAGCGCCCAGCCCCAGCATTTT

J: TRBJ1-3
size: -
V: TRBV6-5
length: 12
D: -
CDR3: CASSSPGNTIYF
DNA: TGTGCCAGCAGTTCCCCGGGAAACACCATATATTTT

J: TRBJ2-1
size: -
V: TRBV27
length: 13
D: TRBD2
CDR3: CASSLGLLNEQFF
DNA: TGTGCCAGCAGCCTGGGACTACTCAATGAGCAGTTCTTC

J: TRBJ2-5
size: -
V: TRBV19
length: 14
D: -
CDR3: CASSIVRGFGTQYF
DNA: TGTGCCAGTAGTATAGTGAGGGGGTTCGGGACCCAGTACTTC

J: TRBJ2-1
size: -
V: TRBV4-3
length: 17
D: TRBD2
CDR3: CASSQEYGTSGGDEQFF
DNA: TGCGCCAGCAGCCAAGAATACGGGACTAGCGGGGGGGATGAGCAGTTCTTC

J: TRBJ1-1
size: -
V: TRBV7-9
length: 15
D: TRBD1
CDR3: CASSFQGGLRTEAFF
DNA: TGTGCCAGCAGCTTCCAGGGGGGCCTACGGACTGAAGCTTTCTTT

J: TRBJ1-2
size: -
V: TRBV30
length: 13
D: -
CDR3: CAWSRTENYGYTF
DNA: TGTGCCTGGAGTCGAACAGAAAACTATGGCTACACCTTC

J: TRBJ1-2
size: -
V: TRBV3-1/TRBV3-2
length: 13
D: TRBD1
CDR3: CASSQPTGGGYTF
DNA: TGTGCCAGCAGCCAGCCGACAGGGGGTGGCTACACCTTC

J: TRBJ2-7
size: -
V: TRBV7-6
length: 11
D: -
CDR3: CASSLSDEQYF
DNA: TGTGCCAGCAGCTTATCGGACGAGCAGTACTTC

J: TRBJ1-6
size: -
V: TRBV15
length: 13
D: -
CDR3: CATSPPGGSPLHF
DNA: TGTGCCACCAGCCCGCCGGGGGGTTCACCCCTCCACTTT

J: TRBJ1-6
size: -
V: TRBV30
length: 16
D: -
CDR3: CAWSVKGGSYNSPLHF
DNA: TGTGCCTGGAGTGTAAAGGGGGGGTCCTATAATTCACCCCTCCACTTT

J: TRBJ1-1
size: -
V: TRBV7-9
length: 12
D: -
CDR3: CASSLGGWEAFF
DNA: TGTGCCAGCAGCTTAGGGGGCTGGGAAGCTTTCTTT

J: TRBJ2-4
size: -
V: TRBV4-1
length: 15
D: TRBD2
CDR3: CASSQQLTGLAAGYF
DNA: TGCGCCAGCAGCCAACAACTTACGGGACTAGCTGCTGGGTACTTC

J: TRBJ2-3
size: -
V: TRBV6-5
length: 16
D: -
CDR3: CASSYRRGGSTDTQYF
DNA: TGTGCCAGCAGTTACAGGCGGGGCGGTAGCACAGATACGCAGTATTTT

J: TRBJ2-3
size: once
V: TRBV6-2/TRBV6-3
length: 12
D: -
CDR3: CASSDRRDTQYF
DNA: TGTGCCAGCAGCGACAGGCGAGATACGCAGTATTTT

J: TRBJ2-1
size: -
V: TRBV5-3
length: 16
D: TRBD2
CDR3: CARSLETSGDYNEQFF
DNA: TGTGCCAGAAGCTTGGAGACTAGCGGGGACTACAATGAGCAGTTCTTC

J: TRBJ1-1
size: -
V: TRBV6-1
length: 15
D: -
CDR3: CASSEVRGANTEAFF
DNA: TGTGCCAGCAGTGAAGTAAGGGGCGCTAACACTGAAGCTTTCTTT

J: TRBJ1-1
size: -
V: TRBV5-1
length: 14
D: -
CDR3: CASSHSRAPEGAFF
DNA: TGCGCCAGCAGCCACTCCAGAGCTCCGGAGGGGGCTTTCTTT

J: TRBJ2-5
size: few
V: TRBV7-7
length: 17
D: TRBD1
CDR3: CASRKTGRGMLIETQYF
DNA: TGTGCTAGCAGGAAGACCGGCAGGGGGATGCTTATAGAGACCCAGTACTTC

J: TRBJ2-5
size: -
V: TRBV7-3
length: 16
D: -
CDR3: CASSRGGKGLGETQYF
DNA: TGTGCCAGCAGCCGAGGAGGGAAAGGGTTGGGAGAGACCCAGTACTTC

J: TRBJ1-2
size: -
V: TRBV5-4
length: 16
D: TRBD1
CDR3: CASSWVGQAVLYGYTF
DNA: TGTGCCAGCAGCTGGGTGGGACAGGCGGTACTCTATGGCTACACCTTC

J: TRBJ1-6
size: -
V: TRBV28
length: 19
D: -
CDR3: CASSLPNQGALSYNSPLHF
DNA: TGTGCCAGCAGTTTACCCAATCAAGGAGCACTCTCCTATAATTCACCCCTCCACTTT

J: TRBJ1-5
size: -
V: TRBV15
length: 15
D: -
CDR3: CATSSPGAGNQPQHF
DNA: TGTGCCACCAGCAGCCCGGGAGCGGGCAATCAGCCCCAGCATTTT

J: TRBJ1-1
size: -
V: TRBV29-1
length: 12
D: -
CDR3: CSPWTLSTEAFF
DNA: TGCAGCCCCTGGACACTCTCCACTGAAGCTTTCTTT

J: TRBJ1-2
size: -
V: TRBV6-2/TRBV6-3
length: 14
D: TRBD1
CDR3: CASSFTGVLYGYTF
DNA: TGTGCCAGCAGTTTTACAGGGGTCCTCTATGGCTACACCTTC

J: TRBJ2-1
size: -
V: TRBV9
length: 15
D: -
CDR3: CASSGRPTLGSEQFF
DNA: TGTGCCAGCAGCGGACGACCCACGCTTGGGAGTGAGCAGTTCTTC

J: TRBJ1-2
size: -
V: TRBV3-1/TRBV3-2
length: 13
D: TRBD1
CDR3: CASSPWDREGYTF
DNA: TGTGCCAGCAGCCCCTGGGACAGGGAAGGCTACACCTTC

J: TRBJ1-1
size: -
V: TRBV7-9
length: 13
D: -
CDR3: CASELLGGTEAFF
DNA: TGTGCCAGCGAACTACTGGGAGGCACTGAAGCTTTCTTT

J: TRBJ2-3
size: -
V: TRBV18
length: 16
D: TRBD1
CDR3: CASSLGQGDFTDTQYF
DNA: TGTGCCAGCTCACTAGGACAGGGGGACTTCACAGATACGCAGTATTTT

J: TRBJ2-3
size: -
V: TRBV28
length: 17
D: TRBD2
CDR3: CASSPGLAGRWADTQYF
DNA: TGTGCCAGCAGTCCGGGACTAGCGGGGCGTTGGGCAGATACGCAGTATTTT

J: TRBJ2-1
size: -
V: TRBV27
length: 15
D: TRBD2
CDR3: CASSLDGGAHNEQFF
DNA: TGTGCCAGCAGTTTAGACGGGGGGGCCCACAATGAGCAGTTCTTC

J: TRBJ1-1
size: once
V: TRBV6-5
length: 15
D: -
CDR3: CASSYGGRGNTEAFF
DNA: TGTGCCAGCAGTTACGGGGGGAGGGGTAACACTGAAGCTTTCTTT